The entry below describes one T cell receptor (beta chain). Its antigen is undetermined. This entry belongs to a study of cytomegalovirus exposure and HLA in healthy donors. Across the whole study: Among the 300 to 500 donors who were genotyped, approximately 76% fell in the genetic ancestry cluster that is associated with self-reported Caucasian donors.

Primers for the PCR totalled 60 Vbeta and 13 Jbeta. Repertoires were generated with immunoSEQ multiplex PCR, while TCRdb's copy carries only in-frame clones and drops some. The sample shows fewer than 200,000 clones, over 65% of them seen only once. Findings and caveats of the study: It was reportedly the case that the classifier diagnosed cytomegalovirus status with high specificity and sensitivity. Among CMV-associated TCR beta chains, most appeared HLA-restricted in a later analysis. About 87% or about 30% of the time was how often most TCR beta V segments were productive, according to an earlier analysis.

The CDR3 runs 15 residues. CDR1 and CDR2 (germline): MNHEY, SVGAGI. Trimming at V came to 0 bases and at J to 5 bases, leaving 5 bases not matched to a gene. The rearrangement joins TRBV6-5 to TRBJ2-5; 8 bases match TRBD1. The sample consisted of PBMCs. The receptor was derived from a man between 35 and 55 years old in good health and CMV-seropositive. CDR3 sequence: CASSYSGQGAETQYF. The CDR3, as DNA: TGTGCCAGCAGTTACTCCGGGCAGGGGGCCGAGACCCAGTACTTC.